This T cell receptor (beta chain) is drawn from a study of T cell repertoires in cytomegalovirus infection. As for the study in general: Through public TCR beta signatures, both CMV infection and matching HLA type were indicated. The study, taken as a whole, reports: In two of eight donors, the top clonotype was HLA-C-restricted CMV-specific. Cumulative public TCR beta family frequency identified CMV carriers with the relevant HLA.

This clonotype came up many times. What it recognizes is unknown. TCRdb reprocessed the reads via MiXCR and lists one record per CDR3 protein. Of 200,000 to 300,000 distinct CDR3 sequences listed, approximately 9.2% were seen once; the top ten hold over 12%. Trimming took 2 bases from V and 0 from J; bases not matched to a gene: 7. This CDR3 has 18 amino acids. Germline CDR1 and CDR2: SGHVS and FQNEAQ. V and J are TRBV7-8 and TRBJ1-6; 7 bases are shared with TRBD1. The sequenced sample was PBMCs. This sequence was found in a human donor in good health (CMV status not recorded). Some clones in this sample may be carry-over from other donors' samples. DNA of the CDR3: TGTGCCAGCAGCTTATTACAGGGGAGAAGCTCCTATAATTCACCCCTCCACTTT. It translates to CASSLLQGRSSYNSPLHF.